This T cell receptor beta chain was recovered during a study of monozygotic twins with inflammatory bowel disease. Points from the study as a whole: Healthy co-twins showed greater TCRbeta diversity (inverse Simpson) than IBD patients. Compared with healthy twins, IBD patients shared fewer clonotypes with others, especially with disease activity.

The germline CDR1 and CDR2 sequences are WSHSY and SAAADI. This CDR3 is built from 14 residues. The RNA usage for each TCR library was around 3.5 ug of total RNA. Reanalyzing the 5' RACE reads, TCRdb keeps one entry per CDR3 protein, without DNA. Its table lists 300,000 to 450,000 distinct CDR3 sequences. Isolation of total RNA was performed on whole blood, with no prior T cell sorting. Concerning this clonotype itself: Its antigen is unknown.

V is TRBV10-2 and J is TRBJ2-3; the D call from TCRdb, TRBD2, cannot be confirmed without DNA. This TCR derives from a human donor with ulcerative colitis or Crohn's disease, or a healthy co-twin of an affected twin (not recorded which). Sequencing input: blood. The CDR3 protein is CASTPGRGTDTQYF.